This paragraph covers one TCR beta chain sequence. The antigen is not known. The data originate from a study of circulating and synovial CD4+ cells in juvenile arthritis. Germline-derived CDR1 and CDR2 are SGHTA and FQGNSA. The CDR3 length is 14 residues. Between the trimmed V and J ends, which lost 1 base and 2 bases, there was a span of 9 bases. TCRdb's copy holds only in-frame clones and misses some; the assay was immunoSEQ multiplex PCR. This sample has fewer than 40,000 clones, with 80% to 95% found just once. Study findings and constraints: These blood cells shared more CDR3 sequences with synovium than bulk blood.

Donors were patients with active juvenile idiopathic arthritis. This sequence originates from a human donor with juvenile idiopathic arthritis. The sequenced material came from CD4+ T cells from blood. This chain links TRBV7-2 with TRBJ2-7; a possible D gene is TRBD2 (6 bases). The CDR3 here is CASSLGGATYEQYF. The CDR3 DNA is TGTGCCAGCAGCTTAGGCGGGGCGACCTACGAGCAGTACTTC.